A single sample gave rise to the 32 T cell receptor beta chains below, sequenced in a study of T cells in Graves' hyperthyroidism and ophthalmopathy. Amplification targeted TCR beta CDR3 regions from RNA transcripts. With the HTBI primer set, the TCR CDR3 went through a first round of RT-PCR. TCRdb reprocessed the multiplex PCR reads with MiXCR, giving one entry per CDR3 protein. The profile covers hundreds of thousands of distinct CDR3 sequences, with just under 45% appearing a single time and about 7.2% taken by the ten largest. Specimen: peripheral blood or thyroid tissue (not recorded which). The origin of the receptors is an adult man with Graves' disease, either hyperthyroidism or ophthalmopathy (not recorded which).

This clonotype was detected many times. V gene TRBV7-2 combines with J gene TRBJ1-3; 7 positions match TRBD1. CDR1 is SGHTA, CDR2 FQGNSA, per germline. The CDR3 spans 14 residues. The V segment lost 4 bases and the J segment 1 base; nucleotides outside the gene matches: 1. The DNA of the CDR3 is TGTGCCAGCAGCTCGACAGGGTCTGGAAACACCATATATTTT. This codes for CASSSTGSGNTIYF.

This CDR3 reads CASSYSEGGYGYTF. CDR3 bases: TGTGCCAGCAGTTACTCGGAAGGGGGCTATGGCTACACCTTC. The chain employs TRBV6-5 and TRBJ1-2; a weak D match, TRBD1 (6 bases). Trimming took 0 bases from V and 4 from J, leaving 9 bases between them. Germline V gene data show CDR1 as MNHEY and CDR2 as SVGAGI. The CDR3 totals 14 residues.

This chain joins TRBV20-1 and TRBJ2-2; 9 bases are a match to TRBD1. Germline V CDR1 and CDR2: DFQATT, SNEGSKA (reference sequence). V shed 6 bases and J 6 bases; nucleotides not matched to a gene: 5. CDR3 length: 13 amino acids. For the CDR3, the DNA is TGCAGTGCCCAAAACAGGGGGCCCGGGGAGCTGTTTTTT. Translated: CSAQNRGPGELFF.

This chain links TRBV20-1 with TRBJ1-1; D is possibly TRBD1 (5 bases). V was trimmed by 0 bases and J by 1 base, leaving 12 bases between them. This CDR3 spans 15 amino acids. Per germline, CDR1 DFQATT and CDR2 SNEGSKA (reference sequence). CDR3 in DNA: TGCAGTGCTAGAGATCGGGGCCGGGGGAACACTGAAGCTTTCTTT. Its translation is CSARDRGRGNTEAFF.

This clonotype was detected ten times or more. The gene calls are TRBV25-1 and TRBJ1-5; D is uncertain. Trimming took off 5 bases at V and 4 bases at J, with 0 bases between the two ends. CDR1 and CDR2 (germline): MGHDK, SYGVNS. The CDR3 is 10 residues long. The CDR3 loop is CASSNQPQHF. The CDR3, as DNA: TGTGCCAGCAGTAATCAGCCCCAGCATTTT.

The chain links TRBV7-9 to TRBJ1-6, with TRBD1 matching 8 bases. Germline V lookup: CDR1 SEHNR, CDR2 FQNEAQ (reference sequence). The V segment lost 5 bases and the J segment 7 bases; nucleotides outside the gene matches: 7. The CDR3 totals 15 residues. CDR3 in DNA: TGTGCCAGCAGCCCTGGACAGGGAGAAAATTCACCCCTCCACTTT. It encodes CASSPGQGENSPLHF.

Judged by abundance, this clonotype is medium-sized. The chain has TRBV2 and TRBJ1-1, with 8 bases fitting TRBD1. The CDR3 spans 14 residues. The J segment lost 4 bases and the V segment lost 8 bases, leaving 9 bases of the junction unmatched. Germline CDR1 SNHLY, CDR2 FYNNEI. In nucleotides, the CDR3 is TGTGCCAGCGAGCCAACAGGGGGTATCACTGAAGCTTTCTTT. Its translation is CASEPTGGITEAFF. Looking up the rest from reference TRBV2 and TRBJ1-1 gives the full variable domain: EPEVTQTPSHQVTQMGQEVILRCVPISNHLYFYWYRQILGQKVEFLVSFYNNEISEKSEIFDDQFSVERPDGSNFTLKIRSTKLEDSAMYFCASEPTGGITEAFFGQGTRLTVV.

J is TRBJ1-4 and V is TRBV20-1; 7 bases agree with TRBD1. The CDR3 is 16 residues long. The junction had 9 bases not matched to a gene; V was cut back by 5 bases and J by 0 bases. Germline V gives CDR1 DFQATT, CDR2 SNEGSKA (reference sequence). CDR3 sequence (DNA): TGCAGTGCTCGAAAGGGGGCAGTTGCAACTAATGAAAAACTGTTTTTT. This translates into CSARKGAVATNEKLFF.

This clonotype has only one observation. The chain uses TRBV2 and TRBJ1-1; D not certain. The V gene's germline CDR1 is SNHLY and CDR2 FYNNEI. Trimming took off 10 bases at V and 4 bases at J, with 16 bases between the two ends. CDR3 size: 13 residues. CDR3: CATPGGLSTEAFF. As DNA, the CDR3 is TGTGCCACCCCCGGAGGGCTGAGCACTGAAGCTTTCTTT.

This chain joins TRBV29-1 and TRBJ1-1; maybe TRBD1 (6 bases). The V gene lost 4 bases and the J gene lost 6 bases, with 12 bases spanning the gap. The CDR3 has 12 residues. CDR1 is SQVTM and CDR2 is ANQGSEA in the germline V gene. The CDR3, as DNA: TGCAGCGTTGGAACCGGGACACCTGAAGCTTTCTTT. This sequence encodes CSVGTGTPEAFF.

The chain couples TRBV7-9 to TRBJ1-2, with D unclear. The CDR3 spans 10 residues. Looked up from germline, CDR1 is SEHNR and CDR2 is FQNEAQ (reference sequence). Trimming removed 6 bases from V and 7 bases from J, with 6 bases in between. CDR3 sequence reads: CASSSVGYTF. The DNA for the CDR3 is TGTGCCAGCAGTTCGGTTGGCTACACCTTC.

This clonotype was observed many times. The CDR3 reads CATSRDLGREQPQHF. The DNA for the CDR3 is TGTGCCACCAGCAGAGATTTGGGCAGGGAACAGCCCCAGCATTTT. This chain connects TRBV15 to TRBJ1-5; a weak D match, TRBD1 (5 bases). The CDR3 is made up of 15 amino acids. Trimming stripped 0 bases from V and 7 bases from J, with 13 bases between. Germline V lookup: CDR1 LNHNV, CDR2 YYDKDF (reference sequence).

This clonotype was observed a few times. The chain employs TRBV20-1 and TRBJ1-1, with TRBD1 as a possible D gene (5 bases). Germline V gene sequence: CDR1 DFQATT, CDR2 SNEGSKA (reference sequence). This CDR3 is 16 amino acids long. Trimming stripped 0 bases from V and 5 bases from J, with 19 bases between. CDR3 sequence reads: CSARDRPGTKSTEAFF. The CDR3 DNA follows: TGCAGTGCTAGAGATCGGCCAGGGACTAAGTCAACTGAAGCTTTCTTT.

The chain links TRBV6-1 to TRBJ1-6; D is unresolved. V shed 6 bases and J shed 5 bases, with 14 bases lying between them. Per germline, CDR1 MNHNS and CDR2 SASEGT. CDR3 size: 15 residues. The CDR3 sequence is CASSQGPEDNSPLHF. The CDR3 DNA reads TGTGCCAGCAGCCAAGGGCCGGAAGATAATTCACCCCTCCACTTT.

The rearrangement joins TRBV9 to TRBJ1-1; TRBD1 aligns across 12 bases. The ends lost 5 bases at V and 7 bases at J; junction bases unmatched: 6. This CDR3 region has 14 residues. Germline CDR1 reads SGDLS; CDR2 reads YYNGEE. CDR3 bases: TGTGCCAGCAGGAGGGGACAGGGGGCCAATGAAGCTTTCTTT. As protein: CASRRGQGANEAFF.

This clonotype was detected only a few times. The gene calls are TRBV7-9 and TRBJ2-5, with 8 bases matching TRBD2. With V trimmed by 5 bases and J by 1 base, 9 bases remained unmatched. The length of the CDR3 is 16 residues. Germline V gene data show CDR1 as SEHNR and CDR2 as FQNEAQ (reference sequence). For the CDR3, the DNA is TGTGCCAGCAGCCCCCCCCCGGGAGGGCCCCAAGAGACCCAGTACTTC. It yields the protein CASSPPPGGPQETQYF.

The chain joins TRBV4-2 to TRBJ1-5, with no clear D. CDR1 and CDR2 from the germline V gene are LGHNA and YNFKEQ. Trimming stripped 7 bases from V and 0 bases from J, with 10 bases between. The CDR3 spans 14 residues. The chain's CDR3 is CASTPGDSNQPQHF. For the CDR3, the DNA is TGTGCCAGCACCCCCGGGGATAGCAATCAGCCCCAGCATTTT.

The chain couples TRBV6-5 to TRBJ1-1; D may be TRBD1 (5 bases). V dropped 6 bases and J dropped 2 bases, with 10 bases sitting between them. The germline V gene has CDR1 MNHEY and CDR2 SVGAGI. This CDR3 region has 13 residues. CDR3 loop: CASRFDSNTEAFF. The DNA of the CDR3 is TGTGCCAGCAGATTCGACAGTAACACTGAAGCTTTCTTT.

To note about this clonotype: One junction end does not reproduce the germline sequence, and a read error may be involved. V gene TRBV7-9 combines with J gene TRBJ1-5; possible D gene TRBD1, 5 bases. Germline CDR1 and CDR2: SEHNR and FQNEAQ (reference sequence). CDR3 size: 16 residues. The CDR3, as DNA: TGCGCCAGCAGCCAAGATAGGATACAGGGCAATCAGCCCCAGCATTTT. The encoded protein is CASSQDRIQGNQPQHF.

Notes on this clonotype: This may arise from a read error, as a much more abundant clone is one base away. The chain is built from TRBV9 and TRBJ2-5; D is possibly TRBD1 or TRBD2 (6 bases each). V lost 4 bases, J lost 4 bases, and 17 bases lay in between. This CDR3 has 15 amino acids. Germline V gene lookup returns CDR1 SGDLS and CDR2 YYNGEE. In DNA, the CDR3 is TGTGCCAGCAGCCTTCGGGACAACGGGGGAGAGACCCAGTACTTC. This codes for CASSLRDNGGETQYF.

This clonotype was picked up one time. Just one base apart from a much larger clone, this may be a read error. The chain uses TRBV6-1 and TRBJ1-6; D unresolved. The CDR3 has 12 amino acids. Germline CDR1 and CDR2: MNHNS and SASEGT. The CDR3 reads CVSAADPSPLHF. CDR3 bases: TGTGTCAGCGCGGCAGACCCTTCACCCCTCCACTTT.

The chain has TRBV15 and TRBJ2-2, with 8 bases that match TRBD1. Trimming removed 2 bases from V and 8 bases from J; junction bases left unmatched: 4. The CDR3 has 14 amino acids. Germline CDR1 is LNHNV and CDR2 is YYDKDF (reference sequence). The CDR3: CATSRYGQGGELFF. In nucleotides, the CDR3 is TGTGCCACCAGCAGATACGGACAGGGAGGGGAGCTGTTTTTT.

V gene TRBV20-1 combines with J gene TRBJ2-5; D remains ambiguous. V lost 5 bases and J 7 bases, leaving 2 bases between the germline ends. CDR3 length: 8 residues. The germline V gene encodes CDR1 DFQATT and CDR2 SNEGSKA (reference sequence). The CDR3 DNA sequence: TGCAGTGCTGGGACCCAGTACTTC. Protein sequence: CSAGTQYF.

This chain joins TRBV7-2 and TRBJ2-5; possibly TRBD1 or TRBD2 for D (5 bases each). Germline-derived CDR1 and CDR2 are SGHTA and FQGNSA. Trimming took off 3 bases at V and 3 bases at J, with 20 bases between the two ends. The CDR3 runs 17 residues. The CDR3 coding sequence is TGTGCCAGCAGCTTGGGGGTAGGCAAGAGCGGAGAAGAGACCCAGTACTTC. Translation gives CASSLGVGKSGEETQYF.

A few counts support this clonotype. The CDR3: CASHGSGTSAFF. The CDR3 DNA reads TGTGCCAGCCACGGCTCCGGGACATCAGCTTTCTTT. V and J are TRBV7-2 and TRBJ1-1; TRBD1 might be the D (6 bases). Germline V gene lookup returns CDR1 SGHTA and CDR2 FQGNSA. The CDR3 spans 12 residues. V was shortened by 8 bases and J by 10 bases, with 17 bases between the two germline ends.

For the CDR3, the DNA is TGTGCCAGCAGCTACGGACTAGCGGGTTACGAGCAGTACTTC. Amino acids: CASSYGLAGYEQYF. The chain joins TRBV5-6 to TRBJ2-7; 11 bases are a match to TRBD2. From germline, CDR1 is SGHDT and CDR2 YYEEEE. Losses at the gene ends were 3 bases for V and 4 bases for J; bases not matched to a gene: 3. The CDR3 runs to 14 residues.

The chain is built from TRBV7-8 and TRBJ2-7; TRBD1 matches at 11 bases. From germline, CDR1 is SGHVS and CDR2 FQNEAQ. The ends lost 5 bases at V and 3 bases at J; junction bases unmatched: 9. The CDR3 is 16 amino acids. The CDR3 region is CASSASRDRGDYEQYF. CDR3 in DNA: TGTGCCAGCAGCGCGAGCCGGGACAGGGGGGACTACGAGCAGTACTTC.

This clonotype was picked up one time. V gene TRBV15 combines with J gene TRBJ1-5; 9 bases fit TRBD1. The CDR3 is made up of 16 amino acids. The germline V gene has CDR1 LNHNV and CDR2 YYDKDF (reference sequence). J gave up 1 base and V 5 bases, and 6 bases lay outside the gene matches. The CDR3 loop is CATSVYRGRSNQPQHF. CDR3 nucleotide sequence: TGTGCCACCAGCGTTTACAGGGGGCGGAGCAATCAGCCCCAGCATTTT.

The rearrangement joins TRBV7-2 to TRBJ2-5; D might be TRBD1 or TRBD2, each matching 6 bases. V was pared by 7 bases and J by 0 bases, with 18 bases between. CDR1 SGHTA and CDR2 FQGNSA come from the germline V gene. The CDR3 totals 16 residues. The CDR3 sequence: CASTLAIGGYQETQYF. The CDR3 bases are TGTGCCAGCACCCTAGCTATCGGGGGCTACCAAGAGACCCAGTACTTC.

This clonotype has more than one count but fewer than ten. The rearrangement joins TRBV2 to TRBJ1-2, with TRBD1 matching 7 bases. With V trimmed by 0 bases and J by 1 base, 5 bases remained unmatched. This CDR3 contains 16 residues. In germline, CDR1 is SNHLY, CDR2 FYNNEI. The CDR3 DNA sequence: TGTGCCAGCAGTGAAGCGGAGGACAGGATTAACTATGGCTACACCTTC. This translates into CASSEAEDRINYGYTF. The full variable domain, in which reference TRBV2 and TRBJ1-2 provide the parts outside the CDR3, is EPEVTQTPSHQVTQMGQEVILRCVPISNHLYFYWYRQILGQKVEFLVSFYNNEISEKSEIFDDQFSVERPDGSNFTLKIRSTKLEDSAMYFCASSEAEDRINYGYTFGSGTRLTVV.

The chain joins TRBV10-3 to TRBJ2-5, with a possible D match to TRBD2 (7 bases). The CDR3 length is 13 residues. Trimming pared 6 bases from V and 5 bases from J, leaving 13 bases between. From germline, CDR1 is ENHRY and CDR2 SYGVKD. This CDR3 is CAISGGGYETQYF. The CDR3 DNA follows: TGTGCCATCAGCGGCGGGGGCTACGAGACCCAGTACTTC.

This clonotype was observed at least ten times. The chain carries TRBV19 and TRBJ2-6, with D tentatively TRBD1 or TRBD2 (5 bases each). The CDR3 consists of 18 residues. Trimming stripped 4 bases from V and 1 base from J, with 17 bases between. The germline gives CDR1 LNHDA, CDR2 SQIVND (reference sequence). CDR3 amino acids: CASSTTGRGGSGANVLTF. The DNA of the CDR3 is TGTGCCAGTAGTACAACGGGACGTGGCGGGTCTGGGGCCAACGTCCTGACTTTC.